This entry features one T cell receptor (beta chain) sequence. Its antigen is unidentified. Repeated repertoire sampling spanned the course of chemoradiotherapy. The record originates from a study of chemoradiotherapy in HPV16-positive cancers. Study details: Functional T-cell assays on a couple of HPV16-positive patients' cells defined candidate HPV-specific clones and common TCR motifs. Notes on the study in general: HPV-responsive T-cell expansion during chemoradiotherapy was linked to improved recurrence-free survival in HPV16-positive patients. Candidate HPV-specific clones and E7-related TCR motifs grew in tumor during treatment.

The CDR3 has 16 amino acids. V was pared by 1 base and J by 2 bases, with 11 bases between. The method was immunoSEQ multiplex PCR; TCRdb's version includes in-frame clones alone and lacks a portion of them. The sample contains about 7,400 clones, around 74% of which appear only once. V and J are TRBV23-1 and TRBJ2-2, with D perhaps given as TRBD1 or TRBD2 (5 bases each). TRBV23-1 is an ORF for which the function is uncertain. The sequencing here drew on tumor tissue, taken from a patient who underwent chemoradiotherapy. The clonotype originates from a human donor with HPV-associated anogenital cancer. The CDR3 region is CASSQWDVGNTGELFF. The CDR3 region has the DNA TGCGCCAGCAGTCAATGGGACGTAGGAAACACCGGGGAGCTGTTTTTT.